This T cell receptor beta chain was identified in a study of blood T cell repertoires in COVID-19. The wider study: The United States, Italy and Spain were the sources of the acute and convalescent COVID-19 samples. T cells, B-cell-depleted T cells, or PBMCs supplied cDNA or gDNA.

The data were produced by immunoSEQ multiplex PCR, yet TCRdb's version contains in-frame clones alone and is incomplete. The profile covers approximately 500,000 clones, with approximately 92% appearing a single time and roughly 0.84% taken by the ten largest. The CDR3 runs 15 residues. V lost 3 bases, J lost 3 bases, and 4 bases stayed unmatched. CDR1 MNHEY and CDR2 SMNVEV come from the germline V gene (reference sequence). This clone was detected a few times. The sequence was obtained from a man aged 18 to 30 with COVID-19, enrolled during active disease. V gene TRBV27 combines with J gene TRBJ2-1; 8 bases fit TRBD1. Material: peripheral blood. Here the CDR3 reads CASSFSGQGYNEQFF. DNA for the CDR3: TGTGCCAGCAGTTTTTCCGGACAGGGCTACAATGAGCAGTTCTTC.